This TCR beta chain was sequenced during a study of OX40 agonist ivuxolimab in advanced cancers. Background on the study: With a range of 23 to 79, age averaged 60 years, and approximately 83% were male.

Measured with immunoSEQ multiplex PCR; TCRdb has only the in-frame clones, and not every one. This table has more than 45,000 clones, roughly 80% appearing once. Trimming removed 5 bases from V and 5 bases from J; junction bases left unmatched: 9. The CDR3 loop spans 16 amino acids. Germline lookup yields CDR1 SGHAT and CDR2 FQDESV (reference sequence). Systemic immunosuppression or autoimmune disease history was grounds to exclude patients. The clonotype was recovered from an adult with an advanced solid tumor such as melanoma, head and neck, liver or kidney cancer. This chain connects TRBV11-1 to TRBJ1-1, with TRBD1 matching 12 bases. Sequencing used CD4+ or CD8+ T cells sorted from blood, obtained in a trial of the OX40 agonist ivuxolimab. CDR3 sequence: CASSPRDRGRDTEAFF. The CDR3 DNA reads as TGTGCCAGCAGCCCGCGGGACAGGGGGCGGGATACTGAAGCTTTCTTT.